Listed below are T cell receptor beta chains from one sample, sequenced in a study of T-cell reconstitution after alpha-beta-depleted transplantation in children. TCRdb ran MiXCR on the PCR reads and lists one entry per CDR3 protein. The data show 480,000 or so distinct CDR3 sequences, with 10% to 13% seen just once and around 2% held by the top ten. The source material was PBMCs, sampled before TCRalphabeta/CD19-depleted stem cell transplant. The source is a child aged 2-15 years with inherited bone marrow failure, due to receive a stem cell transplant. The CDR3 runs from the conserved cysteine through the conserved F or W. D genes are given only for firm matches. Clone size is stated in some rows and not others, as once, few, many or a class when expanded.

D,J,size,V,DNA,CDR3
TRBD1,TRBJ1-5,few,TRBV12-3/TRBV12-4,TGTGCCAGCAGTTTTTCCGGGACAGGGACAGGTCAGCCCCAGCATTTT,CASSFSGTGTGQPQHF
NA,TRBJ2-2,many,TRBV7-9,TGTGCCAGCAGCTTGGACACTTACACCGGGGAGCTGTTTTTT,CASSLDTYTGELFF
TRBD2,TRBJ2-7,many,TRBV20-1,TGCAGTGCCCGGACTAGCGGTCCCTACGAGCAGTACTTC,CSARTSGPYEQYF
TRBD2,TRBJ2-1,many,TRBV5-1,TGCGCCAGCAGCTTGGTCGCTAGCGGGAGTATGAATGAGCAGTTCTTC,CASSLVASGSMNEQFF
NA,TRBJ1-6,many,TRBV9,TGTGCCAGCAGCGTAACAGATGATTCACCCCTCCACTTT,CASSVTDDSPLHF
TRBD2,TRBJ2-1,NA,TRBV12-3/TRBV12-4,TGTGCCAGCTCCAATCTAGCGGGAGGGCAATACAATGAGCAGTTCTTC,CASSNLAGGQYNEQFF
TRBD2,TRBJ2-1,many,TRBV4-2,TGTGCCAGCAGCCAAGAGGTCCTAGCGGTCGTCAATGAGCAGTTCTTC,CASSQEVLAVVNEQFF
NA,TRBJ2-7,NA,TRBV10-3,TGTGCCTCCCCCCCCTCGGGGGCCTCCTACGAGCAGTACTTC,CASPPSGASYEQYF
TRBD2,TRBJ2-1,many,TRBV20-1,TGCAGTGCGAGCTTAGCGGAAGGACTAGCCCCAGGTGAGCAGTTCTTC,CSASLAEGLAPGEQFF
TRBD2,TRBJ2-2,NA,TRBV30,TGTGCCTGGAGGGGAGGGAGCACCGGGGAGCTGTTTTTT,CAWRGGSTGELFF
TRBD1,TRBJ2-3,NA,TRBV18,TGTGCCAGCTCAAGACAGGGGGCGTTTGGCACAGATACGCAGTATTTT,CASSRQGAFGTDTQYF
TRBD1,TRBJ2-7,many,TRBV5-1,TGCGCCAGCAGCACGGCCCCGGGACAGGGGGCCTCCTACGAGCAGTACTTC,CASSTAPGQGASYEQYF
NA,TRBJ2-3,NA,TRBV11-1,TGTGCCAGCAGCTTACCCGTTACGGTGGGGCGGGCTAGCACAGATACGCAGTATTTT,CASSLPVTVGRASTDTQYF
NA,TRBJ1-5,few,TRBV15,TGTGCCACCAGCTCAGGGAGGGCGGGCCAGCCCCAGCATTTT,CATSSGRAGQPQHF
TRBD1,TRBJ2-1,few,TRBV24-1,TGTGCCACCAGTGACCCAAATCGGGGACAGGGGTCCCATGAGCAGTTCTTC,CATSDPNRGQGSHEQFF
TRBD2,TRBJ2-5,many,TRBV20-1,TGCAGTGCCATTTGGGGCGGGAGCGAGACCCAGTACTTC,CSAIWGGSETQYF
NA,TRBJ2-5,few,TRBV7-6,TGTGCCAGCAGCTCGATCCCGGGGGCGGGAAAGACCCAGTACTTC,CASSSIPGAGKTQYF
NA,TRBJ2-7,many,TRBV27,TGTGCCAGCAGTTTATCATTCCGAGGGGTCGAGCAGTACTTC,CASSLSFRGVEQYF
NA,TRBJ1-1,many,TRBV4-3,TGCGCCAGCAGCCAAGTGTGGGACATGAACACTGAAGCTTTCTTT,CASSQVWDMNTEAFF
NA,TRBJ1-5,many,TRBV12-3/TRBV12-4,TGTGCCAGCAGTTCGGGCGGGTACAATCAGCCCCAGCATTTT,CASSSGGYNQPQHF
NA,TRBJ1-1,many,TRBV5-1,TGCGCCAGCAGCTTGACCCTCGGGGGTATGAACACTGAAGCTTTCTTT,CASSLTLGGMNTEAFF
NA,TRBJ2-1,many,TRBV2,TGTGCCAGCAGGGGATTCAACAATGAGCAGTTCTTC,CASRGFNNEQFF
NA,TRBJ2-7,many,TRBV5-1,TGCGCCAGCAGCTTTCTTTCGTCCTACGAGCAGTACTTC,CASSFLSSYEQYF
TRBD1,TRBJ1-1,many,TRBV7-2,TGTGCCAGCAGCTCGGACAGGAGCTCCGCTGAAGCTTTCTTT,CASSSDRSSAEAFF
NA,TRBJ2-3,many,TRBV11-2,TGTGCCAGCAGCCCACTAAAGTGGGTTCTAGGCACAGATACGCAGTATTTT,CASSPLKWVLGTDTQYF
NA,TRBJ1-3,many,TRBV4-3,TGCGCCAGCAGCCAAGCTGGAAACACCATATATTTT,CASSQAGNTIYF
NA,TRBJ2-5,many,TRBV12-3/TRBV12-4,TGTGCCAGTCGAGGAGGAGGGGGAGAGACCCAGTACTTC,CASRGGGGETQYF
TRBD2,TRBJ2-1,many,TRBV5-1,TGCGCCAGCAGCTCGGCCGGGACTATAGACTACAATGAGCAGTTCTTC,CASSSAGTIDYNEQFF
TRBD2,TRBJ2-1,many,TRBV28,TGTGCCAGCAGTACCGGGACTAGCGCTTTCAATGAGCAGTTCTTC,CASSTGTSAFNEQFF
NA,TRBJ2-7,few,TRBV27,TGTGCCAGCAGTTTGGGGAATCAGCAGTACTTC,CASSLGNQQYF
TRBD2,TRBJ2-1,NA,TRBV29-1,TGCAGCGGACGGGGGGGCTATTCGGCTGATGAGCAGTTCTTC,CSGRGGYSADEQFF
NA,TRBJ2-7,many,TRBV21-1,TGTGCCAGCACATCAGACGAGCAGTACTTC,CASTSDEQYF
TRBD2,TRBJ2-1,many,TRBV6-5,TGTGCCAGCAGTTCTCGGATAGCGGGGTCCAATGAGCAGTTCTTC,CASSSRIAGSNEQFF
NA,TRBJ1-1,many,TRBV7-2,TGTGCCAGCAGCTTAGAGGAAGGGGAGAGGGCTTTCTTT,CASSLEEGERAFF
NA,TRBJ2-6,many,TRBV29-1,TGCAGCGTTGAACCCCTGGAAGGGGCCAACGTCCTGACTTTC,CSVEPLEGANVLTF
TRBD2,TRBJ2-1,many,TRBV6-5,TGTGCCAGCAGTTACGGACCTAGCGGAGCTTACAATGAGCAGTTCTTC,CASSYGPSGAYNEQFF
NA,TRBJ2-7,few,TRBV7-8,TGTGCCAGCAGCTTAGTGGGTAGTTACGAGCACTACTTC,CASSLVGSYEHYF
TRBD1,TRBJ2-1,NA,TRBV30,TGTGCACAGGGGTACAATGAGCAGTTCTTC,CAQGYNEQFF
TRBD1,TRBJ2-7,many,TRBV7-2,TGTGCCAGCAGCTTATGGACAGGGGAGACGAGAAACGAGCAGTACTTC,CASSLWTGETRNEQYF
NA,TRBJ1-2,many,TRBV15,TGTGCCACCAGCAGAGAGGGGACCGCTAACTATGGCTACACCTTC,CATSREGTANYGYTF
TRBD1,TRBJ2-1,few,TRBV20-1,TGCAGTGCTAGAGGAGGGGACAGGGGACGGGATGAGCAGTTCTTC,CSARGGDRGRDEQFF
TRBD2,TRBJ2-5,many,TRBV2,TGTGCCAGCAGTGAAGCGCTAGGCGGGAGTAGCCAAGAGACCCAGTACTTC,CASSEALGGSSQETQYF
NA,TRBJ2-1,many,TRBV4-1,TGCGCCAGCAGCCCCCGCGCGGGGGCCACCGGAGGTGAGCAGTTCTTC,CASSPRAGATGGEQFF
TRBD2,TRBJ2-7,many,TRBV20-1,TGCAGTGCTAGTTCGCGCGGGAGAAACGAGCAGTACTTC,CSASSRGRNEQYF
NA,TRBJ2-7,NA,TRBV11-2,TGTGCCAGCAGCTCGCCCCGCAGGCCCTACGAGCAGTACTTC,CASSSPRRPYEQYF